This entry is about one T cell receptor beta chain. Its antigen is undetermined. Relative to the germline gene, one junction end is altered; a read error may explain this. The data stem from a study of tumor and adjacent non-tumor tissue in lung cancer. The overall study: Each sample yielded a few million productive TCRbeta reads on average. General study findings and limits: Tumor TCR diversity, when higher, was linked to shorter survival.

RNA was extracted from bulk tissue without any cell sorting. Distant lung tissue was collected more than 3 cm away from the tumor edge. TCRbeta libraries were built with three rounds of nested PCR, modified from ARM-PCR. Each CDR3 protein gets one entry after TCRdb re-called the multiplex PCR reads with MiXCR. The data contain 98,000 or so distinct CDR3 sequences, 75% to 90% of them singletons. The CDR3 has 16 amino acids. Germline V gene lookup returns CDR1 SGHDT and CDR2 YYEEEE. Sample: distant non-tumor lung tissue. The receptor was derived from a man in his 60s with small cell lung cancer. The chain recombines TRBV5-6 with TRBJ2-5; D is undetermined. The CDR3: CVSSAQAVLSSKTQYF. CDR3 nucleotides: TGTGTCAGCAGCGCCCAAGCAGTCTTGTCATCGAAGACCCAGTACTTC.